The clone carrying this T cell receptor (beta chain) was found a few times. What it binds is not known. These data belong to a study of T-cell memory formation after mild COVID-19. Study background: Across donors, TCR clusters were largely donor specific.

TCRdb independently ran MiXCR on the 5' RACE reads; one entry per CDR3 protein. The table shows tens of thousands of distinct CDR3 sequences, with around 25% occurring only once. General study results and limits: Clones shrinking between day 15 and 85 showed a balanced CD4/CD8 split, and those that grew later tilted toward CD4+. Largely, contracting CD4+ clones fell within CM and EM, and contracting CD8+ clones within EMRA.

The sequence came from a man between 18 and 35 years old who had mild COVID-19 (a few samples of this study predate the infection). Cell type and time point are not known. Input material: PBMCs or a T cell subset sorted from them (not recorded which).

The CDR3 DNA reads TGCAGCGTTAGGAACAGTTTGGACACTGAAGCTTTCTTT. Translated, it gives CSVRNSLDTEAFF. The V gene is TRBV29-1, the J gene TRBJ1-1, with D uncertain. V lost 5 bases, J lost 3 bases, and 13 bases lay in between. CDR1 is SQVTM and CDR2 is ANQGSEA in the germline V gene. The CDR3 loop spans 13 amino acids.